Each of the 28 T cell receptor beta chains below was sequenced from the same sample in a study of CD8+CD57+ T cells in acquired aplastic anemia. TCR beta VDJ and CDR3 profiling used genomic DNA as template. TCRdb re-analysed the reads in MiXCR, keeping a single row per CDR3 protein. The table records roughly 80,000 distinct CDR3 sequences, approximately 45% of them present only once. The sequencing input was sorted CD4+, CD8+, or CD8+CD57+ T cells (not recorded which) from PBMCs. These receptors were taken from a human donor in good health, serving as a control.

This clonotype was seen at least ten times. For the CDR3, the DNA is TGTGCCAGCAGTGTCACCCCGACGAACGACGAGCAGTACTTC. Protein sequence: CASSVTPTNDEQYF. The V gene is TRBV27, the J gene TRBJ2-7, with D uncertain. The CDR3 length is 14 residues. Looked up from germline, CDR1 is MNHEY and CDR2 is SMNVEV (reference sequence). Trimming stripped 5 bases from V and 5 bases from J, with 16 bases between.

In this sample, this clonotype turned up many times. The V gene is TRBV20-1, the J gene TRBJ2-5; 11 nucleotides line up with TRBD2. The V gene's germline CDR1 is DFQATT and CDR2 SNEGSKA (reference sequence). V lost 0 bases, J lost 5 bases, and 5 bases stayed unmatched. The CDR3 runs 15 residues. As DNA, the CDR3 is TGCAGTGCTAGAGATGCGACTAGCGGGACGGAGACCCAGTACTTC. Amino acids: CSARDATSGTETQYF.

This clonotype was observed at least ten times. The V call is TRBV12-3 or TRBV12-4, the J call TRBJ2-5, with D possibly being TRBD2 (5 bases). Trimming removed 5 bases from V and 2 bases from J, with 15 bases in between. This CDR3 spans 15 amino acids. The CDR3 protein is CASSPRYRGQETQYF. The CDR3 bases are TGTGCCAGCAGTCCTAGATACCGGGGACAAGAGACCCAGTACTTC.

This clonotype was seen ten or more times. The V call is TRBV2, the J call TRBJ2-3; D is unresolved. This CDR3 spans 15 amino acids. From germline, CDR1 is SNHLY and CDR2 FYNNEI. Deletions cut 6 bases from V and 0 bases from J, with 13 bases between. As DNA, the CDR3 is TGTGCCAGCAGCCTCGTTGGGGAAAGCACAGATACGCAGTATTTT. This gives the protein CASSLVGESTDTQYF.

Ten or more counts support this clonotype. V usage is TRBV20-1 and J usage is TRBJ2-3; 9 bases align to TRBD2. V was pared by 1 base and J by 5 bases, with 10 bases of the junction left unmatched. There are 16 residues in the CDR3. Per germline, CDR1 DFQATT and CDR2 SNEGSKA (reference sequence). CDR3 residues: CSARGGLSGSVDTQYF. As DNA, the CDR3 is TGCAGTGCTAGAGGGGGACTTAGCGGGAGTGTAGATACGCAGTATTTT.

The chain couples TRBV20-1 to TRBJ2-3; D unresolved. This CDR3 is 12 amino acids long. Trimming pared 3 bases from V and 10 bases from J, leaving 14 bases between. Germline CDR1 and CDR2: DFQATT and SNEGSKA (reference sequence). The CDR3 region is CSASPSEYAQYF. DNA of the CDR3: TGCAGTGCTAGTCCGAGCGAATACGCGCAGTATTTT.

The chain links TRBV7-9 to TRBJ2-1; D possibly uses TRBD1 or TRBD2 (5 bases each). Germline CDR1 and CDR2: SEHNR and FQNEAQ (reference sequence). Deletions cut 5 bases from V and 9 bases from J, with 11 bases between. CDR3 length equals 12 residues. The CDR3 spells CASSPPGSEQFF. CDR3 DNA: TGTGCCAGCAGCCCACCAGGGAGTGAGCAGTTCTTC.

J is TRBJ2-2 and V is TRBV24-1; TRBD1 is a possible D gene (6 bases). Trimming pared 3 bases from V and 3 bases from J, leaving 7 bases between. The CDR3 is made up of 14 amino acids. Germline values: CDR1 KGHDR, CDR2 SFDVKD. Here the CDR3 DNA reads TGTGCCACCAGTGATACAGGGTACACCGGGGAGCTGTTTTTT. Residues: CATSDTGYTGELFF.

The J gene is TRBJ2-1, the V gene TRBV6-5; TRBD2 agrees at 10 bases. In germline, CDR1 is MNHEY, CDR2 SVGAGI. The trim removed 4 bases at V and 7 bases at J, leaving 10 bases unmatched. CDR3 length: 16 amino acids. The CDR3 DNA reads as TGTGCCAGCAGTTCCGGGACTAGCGCTTCGGTGAATGAGCAGTTCTTC. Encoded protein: CASSSGTSASVNEQFF.

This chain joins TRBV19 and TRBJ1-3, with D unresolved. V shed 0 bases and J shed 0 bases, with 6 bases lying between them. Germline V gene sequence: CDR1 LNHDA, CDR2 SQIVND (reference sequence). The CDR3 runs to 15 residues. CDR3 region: CASSIDSNSGNTIYF. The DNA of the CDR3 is TGTGCCAGTAGTATAGACAGTAACTCTGGAAACACCATATATTTT.

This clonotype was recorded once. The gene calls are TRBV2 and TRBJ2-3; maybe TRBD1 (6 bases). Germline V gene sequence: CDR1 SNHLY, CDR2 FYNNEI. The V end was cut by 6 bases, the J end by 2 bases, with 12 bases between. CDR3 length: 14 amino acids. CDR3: CASRPGGDTDTQYF. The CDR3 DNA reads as TGTGCCAGCAGACCTGGGGGCGACACAGATACGCAGTATTTT.

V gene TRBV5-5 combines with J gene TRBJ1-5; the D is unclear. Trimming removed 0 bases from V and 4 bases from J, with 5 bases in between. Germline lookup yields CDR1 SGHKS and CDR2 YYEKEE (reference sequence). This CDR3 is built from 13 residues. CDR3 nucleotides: TGTGCCAGCAGCTTGGACAGAAATCAGCCCCAGCATTTT. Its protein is CASSLDRNQPQHF. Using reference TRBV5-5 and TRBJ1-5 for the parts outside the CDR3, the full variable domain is DAGVTQSPTHLIKTRGQQVTLRCSPISGHKSVSWYQQVLGQGPQFIFQYYEKEERGRGNFPDRFSARQFPNYSSELNVNALLLGDSALYLCASSLDRNQPQHFGDGTRLSIL.

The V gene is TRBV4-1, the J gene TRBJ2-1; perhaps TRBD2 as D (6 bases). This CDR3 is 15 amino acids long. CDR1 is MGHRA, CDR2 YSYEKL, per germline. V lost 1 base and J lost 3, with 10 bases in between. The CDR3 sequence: CASSQVGGIYNEQFF. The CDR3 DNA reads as TGCGCCAGCAGCCAAGTGGGCGGGATCTACAATGAGCAGTTCTTC.

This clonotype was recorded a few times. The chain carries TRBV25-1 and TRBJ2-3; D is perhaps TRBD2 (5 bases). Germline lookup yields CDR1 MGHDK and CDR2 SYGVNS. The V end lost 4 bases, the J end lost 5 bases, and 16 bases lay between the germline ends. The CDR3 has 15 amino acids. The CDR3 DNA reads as TGTGCCAGCAGTGCTATCCAGGCGGCGGGAGATACGCAGTATTTT. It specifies CASSAIQAAGDTQYF. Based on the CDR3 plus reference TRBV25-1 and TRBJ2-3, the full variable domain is EADIYQTPRYLVIGTGKKITLECSQTMGHDKMYWYQQDPGMELHLIHYSYGVNSTEKGDLSSESTVSRIRTEHFPLTLESARPSHTSQYLCASSAIQAAGDTQYFGPGTRLTVL.

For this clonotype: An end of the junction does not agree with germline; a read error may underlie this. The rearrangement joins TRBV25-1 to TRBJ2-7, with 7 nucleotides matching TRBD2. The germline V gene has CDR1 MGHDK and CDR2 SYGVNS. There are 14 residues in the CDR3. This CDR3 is CASSQGEGEGEQYF. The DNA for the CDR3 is TGCGCCAGCAGCCAAGGGGAAGGGGAGGGCGAGCAGTACTTC.

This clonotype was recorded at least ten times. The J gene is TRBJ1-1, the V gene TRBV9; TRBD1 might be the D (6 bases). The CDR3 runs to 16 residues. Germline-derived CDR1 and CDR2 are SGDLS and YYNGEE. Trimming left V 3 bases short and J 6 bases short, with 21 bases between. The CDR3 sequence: CASSEGDVRPYSEAFF. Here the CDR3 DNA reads TGTGCCAGCAGCGAGGGGGACGTAAGGCCCTACTCTGAAGCTTTCTTT.

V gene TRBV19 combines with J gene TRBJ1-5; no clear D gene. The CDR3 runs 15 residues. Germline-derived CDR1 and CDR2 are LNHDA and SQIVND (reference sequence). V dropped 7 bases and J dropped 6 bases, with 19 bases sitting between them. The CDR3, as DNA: TGTGCCAGTACCGTCGGGCAAAGCATTGTTCAGCCCCAGCATTTT. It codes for CASTVGQSIVQPQHF.

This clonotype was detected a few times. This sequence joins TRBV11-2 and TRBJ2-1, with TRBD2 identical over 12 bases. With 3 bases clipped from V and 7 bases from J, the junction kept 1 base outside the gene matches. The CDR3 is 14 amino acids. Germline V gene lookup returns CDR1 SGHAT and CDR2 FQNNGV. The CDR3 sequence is CASSLTSGSNEQFF. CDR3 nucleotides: TGTGCCAGCAGCTTGACTAGCGGGAGTAATGAGCAGTTCTTC.

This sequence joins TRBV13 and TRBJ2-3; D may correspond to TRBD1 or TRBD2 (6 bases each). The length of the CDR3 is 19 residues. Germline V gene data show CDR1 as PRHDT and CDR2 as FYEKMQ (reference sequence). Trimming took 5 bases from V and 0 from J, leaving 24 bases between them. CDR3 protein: CASSLISGIHGGSTDTQYF. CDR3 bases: TGTGCCAGCAGCCTTATTTCGGGAATTCACGGGGGCAGCACAGATACGCAGTATTTT. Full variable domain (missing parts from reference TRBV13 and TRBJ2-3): AAGVIQSPRHLIKEKRETATLKCYPIPRHDTVYWYQQGPGQDPQFLISFYEKMQSDKGSIPDRFSAQQFSDYHSELNMSSLELGDSALYFCASSLISGIHGGSTDTQYFGPGTRLTVL.

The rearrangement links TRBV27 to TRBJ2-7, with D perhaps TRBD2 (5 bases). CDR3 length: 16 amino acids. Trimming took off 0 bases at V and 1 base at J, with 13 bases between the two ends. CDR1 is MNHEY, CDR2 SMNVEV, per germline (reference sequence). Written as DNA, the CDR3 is TGTGCCAGCAGTTTATCCGCGGGCACGTTTTCCTACGAGCAGTACTTC. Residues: CASSLSAGTFSYEQYF.

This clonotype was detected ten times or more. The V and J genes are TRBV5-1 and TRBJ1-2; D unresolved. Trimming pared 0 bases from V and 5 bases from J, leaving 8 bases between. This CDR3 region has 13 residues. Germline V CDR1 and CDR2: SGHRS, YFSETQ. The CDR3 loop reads CASSLDHGYGYTF. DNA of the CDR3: TGCGCCAGCAGCTTGGATCATGGGTATGGCTACACCTTC.

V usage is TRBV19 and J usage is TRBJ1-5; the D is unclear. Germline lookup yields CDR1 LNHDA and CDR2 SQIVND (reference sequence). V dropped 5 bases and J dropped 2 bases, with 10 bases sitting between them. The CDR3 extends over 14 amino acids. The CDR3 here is CASSGLRGNQPQHF. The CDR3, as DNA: TGTGCCAGTAGTGGCCTCCGGGGCAATCAGCCCCAGCATTTT.

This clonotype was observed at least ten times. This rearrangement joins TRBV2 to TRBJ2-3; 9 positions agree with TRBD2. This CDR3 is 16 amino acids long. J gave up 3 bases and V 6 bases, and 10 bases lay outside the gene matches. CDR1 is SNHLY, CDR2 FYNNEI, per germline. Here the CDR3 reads CASSSSREGQTDTQYF. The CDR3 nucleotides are TGTGCCAGCAGCTCGTCGCGGGAGGGCCAAACAGATACGCAGTATTTT.

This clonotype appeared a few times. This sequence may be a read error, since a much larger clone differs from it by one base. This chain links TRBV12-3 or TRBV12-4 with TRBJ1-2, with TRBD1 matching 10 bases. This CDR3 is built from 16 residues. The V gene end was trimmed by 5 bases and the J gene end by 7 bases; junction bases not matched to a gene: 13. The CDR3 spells CASSTRQGAGYCGYTF. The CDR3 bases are TGTGCCAGCAGTACGCGACAGGGGGCGGGATACTGTGGCTACACCTTC.

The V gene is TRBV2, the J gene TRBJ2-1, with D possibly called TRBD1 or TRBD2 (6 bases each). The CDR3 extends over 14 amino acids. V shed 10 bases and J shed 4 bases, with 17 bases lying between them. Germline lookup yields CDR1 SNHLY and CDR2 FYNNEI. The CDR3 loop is CATDPGGDYNEQFF. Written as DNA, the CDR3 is TGTGCCACCGATCCCGGGGGCGATTACAATGAGCAGTTCTTC. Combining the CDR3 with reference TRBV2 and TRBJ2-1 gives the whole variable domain EPEVTQTPSHQVTQMGQEVILRCVPISNHLYFYWYRQILGQKVEFLVSFYNNEISEKSEIFDDQFSVERPDGSNFTLKIRSTKLEDSAMYFCATDPGGDYNEQFFGPGTRLTVL.

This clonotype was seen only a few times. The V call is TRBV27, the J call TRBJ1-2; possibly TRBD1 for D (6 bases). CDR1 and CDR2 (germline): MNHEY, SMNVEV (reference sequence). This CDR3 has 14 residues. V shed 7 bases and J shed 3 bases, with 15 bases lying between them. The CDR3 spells CASTLKPGDYGYTF. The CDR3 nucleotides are TGTGCCAGCACCCTTAAACCAGGGGACTATGGCTACACCTTC.

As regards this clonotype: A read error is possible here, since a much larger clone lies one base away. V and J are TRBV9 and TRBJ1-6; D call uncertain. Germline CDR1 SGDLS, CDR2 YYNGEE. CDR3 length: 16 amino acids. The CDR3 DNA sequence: TGTGCCGGCAGCGGCGAGGGATCTTCCTATAATTCACCCCTCCACTTT. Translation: CAGSGEGSSYNSPLHF. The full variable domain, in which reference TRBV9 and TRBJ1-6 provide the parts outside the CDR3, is DSGVTQTPKHLITATGQRVTLRCSPRSGDLSVYWYQQSLDQGLQFLIQYYNGEERAKGNILERFSAQQFPDLHSELNLSSLELGDSALYFCAGSGEGSSYNSPLHFGNGTRLTVT.

CDR3 protein: CSAGQGVQVQETQYF. CDR3 DNA sequence: TGCAGTGCGGGACAGGGGGTTCAGGTCCAAGAGACCCAGTACTTC. The chain is built from TRBV20-1 and TRBJ2-5, with 11 bases aligning to TRBD1. V trimming: 6 bases; J trimming: 1 base; junction bases outside the gene matches: 7. The CDR3 totals 15 residues. Germline CDR1 DFQATT, CDR2 SNEGSKA (reference sequence).